Only a few counts were recorded for the clone carrying this T cell receptor (beta chain). The data were taken from a study of blood T cell repertoires in COVID-19. Background on the study: T cells, B-cell-depleted T cells, or PBMCs provided the cDNA or gDNA that served as material.

Per the study methods: Estimated nucleated cell counts came from reference gene primer amplification. The method was immunoSEQ multiplex PCR; TCRdb's version includes in-frame clones alone and lacks a portion of them. The V and J calls and the clone size are those of that table, but D and trimming were determined from the DNA. Of under 65,000 clones in the sample, about 90% were seen once. The sequenced sample was peripheral blood. The TCR comes from a man older than 75 in a cohort sampled during active COVID-19.

CDR3 amino acids: CSASGLGGGSTDTQYF. In DNA, the CDR3 is TGCAGTGCTAGTGGGCTCGGGGGGGGCAGCACAGATACGCAGTATTTT. The J gene is TRBJ2-3, the V gene TRBV20-1; TRBD2 aligns across 8 bases. Germline values: CDR1 DFQATT, CDR2 SNEGSKA (reference sequence). The ends lost 3 bases at V and 0 bases at J; junction bases unmatched: 8. This CDR3 has 16 residues.